Each of the 20 T cell receptor beta chains below was sequenced from the same sample in a study of post-analysis software for immune sequencing data. Points from the study as a whole: The study found TRBV5-6, TRBV5-1 and TRBV20-1 among a few TRBV segments more frequent in patients than controls.

TCR beta cDNA libraries included unique molecular identifiers. TCRdb analysed the PCR reads with MiXCR anew, one entry per CDR3 protein. This sample carries roughly 730,000 distinct CDR3 sequences, less than 35% of them seen once, and the ten largest clones take approximately 0.6%. What these receptors recognize is not known. The material sequenced was blood. These receptors were taken from a girl between 5 and 17 years old with multiple sclerosis.

This chain uses TRBV7-2 with TRBJ1-2; TRBD1 is a possible D gene (5 bases). CDR3 length: 15 amino acids. V lost 5 bases and J lost 1, with 14 bases in between. Germline V gene lookup returns CDR1 SGHTA and CDR2 FQGNSA. DNA of the CDR3: TGTGCCAGCAGCCTGGGAGCCAGGGTTAACTATGGCTACACCTTC. It is translated as CASSLGARVNYGYTF.

The table lists this clonotype with a count of one. This chain links TRBV13 with TRBJ2-3; TRBD2 matches 7 bases. The V and J ends lost 5 bases and 7 bases, in that order; junction bases with no gene match: 12. The CDR3 spans 15 residues. Germline CDR1 PRHDT, CDR2 FYEKMQ (reference sequence). In nucleotides, the CDR3 is TGTGCCAGCAGCGCGGGAGAACGGTCGGGGAATACGCAGTATTTT. Translated: CASSAGERSGNTQYF.

This clonotype was counted a few times. The chain combines TRBV28 with TRBJ2-7, with 9 bases identical to TRBD2. The CDR3 totals 15 residues. V gave up 8 bases and J gave up 0 bases; unmatched junction bases: 8. In germline, CDR1 is MDHEN, CDR2 SYDVKM. CDR3 in DNA: TGTGCCAGCCAGACTAGCGGAATGGGCTCCTACGAGCAGTACTTC. Its translation is CASQTSGMGSYEQYF. The entire variable domain, with the rest obtained from reference TRBV28 and TRBJ2-7, is as follows: DVKVTQSSRYLVKRTGEKVFLECVQDMDHENMFWYRQDPGLGLRLIYFSYDVKMKEKGDIPEGYSVSREKKERFSLILESASTNQTSMYLCASQTSGMGSYEQYFGPGTRLTVT.

This clonotype appeared a few times. The chain joins TRBV12-3 or TRBV12-4 to TRBJ1-4; D is perhaps TRBD1 (6 bases). The CDR3 loop spans 15 amino acids. Trimming took 7 bases from V and 0 from J, leaving 12 bases between them. In nucleotides, the CDR3 is TGTGCCAGCAACCTGGGGGGCCCAACTAATGAAAAACTGTTTTTT. This translates into CASNLGGPTNEKLFF.

This clonotype turned up a few times. The chain links TRBV5-4 to TRBJ2-3; 9 nucleotides agree with TRBD1. Per the germline V gene, CDR1 is SGHNT and CDR2 is YYREEE (reference sequence). Losses at the gene ends were 3 bases for V and 10 bases for J; bases not matched to a gene: 9. The CDR3 is 14 residues long. In nucleotides, the CDR3 is TGTGCCAGCAGCTGGCCGGACAGGGGAGTGGCGCAGTATTTT. Amino acid sequence: CASSWPDRGVAQYF. The variable domain in full, completed from reference TRBV5-4 and TRBJ2-3, reads ETGVTQSPTHLIKTRGQQVTLRCSSQSGHNTVSWYQQALGQGPQFIFQYYREEENGRGNFPPRFSGLQFPNYSSELNVNALELDDSALYLCASSWPDRGVAQYFGPGTRLTVL.

This clonotype has just a few counts. The gene calls are TRBV20-1 and TRBJ2-5, with 8 bases lining up with TRBD1. With V trimmed by 6 bases and J by 5 bases, 5 bases remained unmatched. CDR3 length equals 12 residues. CDR1 DFQATT and CDR2 SNEGSKA come from the germline V gene (reference sequence). The CDR3 is CSAEDRDETQYF. The CDR3 DNA follows: TGCAGTGCCGAGGACAGGGATGAGACCCAGTACTTC.

V and J are TRBV24-1 and TRBJ1-5; the D is unclear. CDR3 length: 13 residues. Germline V CDR1 and CDR2: KGHDR, SFDVKD. Trimming removed 6 bases from V and 5 bases from J, with 10 bases in between. CDR3: CATSLGWDQPQHF. Here the CDR3 DNA reads TGTGCCACCAGTTTAGGGTGGGATCAGCCCCAGCATTTT.

There are many counts of this clonotype. The V and J genes are TRBV7-2 and TRBJ2-5; no firm D call. Germline V gene sequence: CDR1 SGHTA, CDR2 FQGNSA. Trimming removed 1 base from V and 4 bases from J, with 16 bases in between. The CDR3 is 16 amino acids. The chain's CDR3 is CASSLETTVRLETQYF. The CDR3 coding sequence is TGTGCCAGCAGCTTAGAGACGACGGTGCGGTTAGAGACCCAGTACTTC.

CDR3 DNA sequence: TGCAGCGTTGAAGATCACCTCTACGAGCAGTACTTC. Its translation is CSVEDHLYEQYF. The chain links TRBV29-1 to TRBJ2-7; no reliable D call. CDR3 length: 12 amino acids. Trimming took off 0 bases at V and 3 bases at J, with 6 bases between the two ends. Germline V gene lookup returns CDR1 SQVTM and CDR2 ANQGSEA.

This clonotype was found a few times. V is TRBV6-1 and J is TRBJ2-1; weak D call: TRBD2 (7 bases). Trimming removed 5 bases from V and 5 bases from J, with 22 bases in between. CDR1 MNHNS and CDR2 SASEGT come from the germline V gene. The CDR3 is made up of 17 amino acids. In DNA form, the CDR3 reads TGTGCCAGCAGTCAAGTTTTGTGGGGGAGGGGGGACAATGAGCAGTTCTTC. Amino acids: CASSQVLWGRGDNEQFF.

This clonotype was counted between two and nine times. The V call is TRBV7-6, the J call TRBJ2-6; possibly TRBD1 or TRBD2 for D (5 bases each). Deletions cut 5 bases from V and 0 bases from J, with 14 bases between. From germline, CDR1 is SGHVS and CDR2 FNYEAQ. The CDR3 consists of 17 residues. The DNA for the CDR3 is TGTGCCAGCAGCGTAGAGGGACGGGGCTCTGGGGCCAACGTCCTGACTTTC. This codes for CASSVEGRGSGANVLTF.

This clonotype was observed a few times. This chain connects TRBV28 to TRBJ2-7; D remains ambiguous. Looked up from germline, CDR1 is MDHEN and CDR2 is SYDVKM. V lost 7 bases to trimming and J lost 1 base, with 17 bases between them. This CDR3 has 15 amino acids. The CDR3 region is CASTPLGGQSYEQYF. CDR3 bases: TGTGCCAGCACCCCCCTGGGTGGGCAGTCCTACGAGCAGTACTTC.

This rearrangement joins TRBV6-1 to TRBJ2-1, with 9 positions matching TRBD2. CDR3 size: 18 residues. CDR1 is MNHNS and CDR2 is SASEGT in the germline V gene. V lost 3 bases and J lost 14; bases outside the gene matches: 23. The CDR3 DNA reads as TGTGCCAGCAGTGAGGGCCTCAATAGAGGGGCGGGGGGGCGTCTTGAGTTCTTC. Its protein is CASSEGLNRGAGGRLEFF.

V gene TRBV15 combines with J gene TRBJ2-3; TRBD2 aligns across 8 bases. With 0 bases clipped from V and 6 bases from J, the junction kept 14 bases outside the gene matches. Germline CDR1 and CDR2: LNHNV and YYDKDF (reference sequence). This CDR3 contains 18 residues. DNA of the CDR3: TGTGCCACCAGCAGAGACCCGGGTCGGGGGGGCCTAGGTGATACGCAGTATTTT. Its protein is CATSRDPGRGGLGDTQYF. The whole variable domain, remainder taken from reference TRBV15 and TRBJ2-3, is DAMVIQNPRYQVTQFGKPVTLSCSQTLNHNVMYWYQQKSSQAPKLLFHYYDKDFNNEADTPDNFQSRRPNTSFCFLDIRSPGLGDTAMYLCATSRDPGRGGLGDTQYFGPGTRLTVL.

The rearrangement links TRBV3-1 to TRBJ2-5; no clear D gene. Trimming shortened V by 0 bases and J by 11 bases, and 7 bases separated the two germline ends. Germline V gene data show CDR1 as LGHDT and CDR2 as YNNKEL (reference sequence). The CDR3 extends over 11 amino acids. CDR3 residues: CASSQDLEQYF. CDR3 coding DNA: TGTGCCAGCAGCCAAGATCTGGAGCAGTACTTC.

This clonotype was seen a few times. V is TRBV24-1 and J is TRBJ2-3; D is uncertain. This CDR3 is 12 amino acids long. CDR1 and CDR2 (germline): KGHDR, SFDVKD. V lost 5 bases to trimming and J lost 5 bases, with 7 bases between them. CDR3 DNA: TGTGCCACCAGTGGGCCGGGAGATACGCAGTATTTT. As protein: CATSGPGDTQYF.

The sample holds a few counts of this clonotype. V and J are TRBV5-6 and TRBJ2-4; D is possibly TRBD1 or TRBD2 (5 bases each). V dropped 2 bases and J dropped 6 bases, with 12 bases sitting between them. The germline gives CDR1 SGHDT, CDR2 YYEEEE. The length of the CDR3 is 14 residues. CDR3 loop: CASSFQGEGNIQYF. The CDR3 DNA reads TGTGCCAGCAGCTTTCAGGGAGAGGGAAACATTCAGTACTTC.

The genes are TRBV24-1 and TRBJ1-1; 9 bases are a match to TRBD1. Unmatched junction bases numbered 7, after V lost 4 bases and J lost 5 bases. The CDR3 sequence is 15 residues long. Germline V gene lookup returns CDR1 KGHDR and CDR2 SFDVKD. As DNA, the CDR3 is TGTGCCACCAGTGACAACAGGGGGCGGAGTACTGAAGCTTTCTTT. Its protein is CATSDNRGRSTEAFF.

The chain uses TRBV29-1 and TRBJ2-1, with D perhaps assigned TRBD1 or TRBD2 (8 bases each). Trimming cost V 7 bases and J 13 bases, with 38 bases left between them. The CDR3 contains 18 residues. The V gene's germline CDR1 is SQVTM and CDR2 ANQGSEA. The CDR3 reads CSGRDRRRLSGDQETQFF. In DNA form, the CDR3 reads TGCAGCGGACGGGACAGGAGACGACTTAGCGGGGACCAAGAGACCCAGTTCTTC.

The genes are TRBV5-1 and TRBJ2-3; the match to TRBD2 covers 8 bases. The ends lost 4 bases at V and 1 base at J; junction bases unmatched: 8. The germline V gene encodes CDR1 SGHRS and CDR2 YFSETQ. The CDR3 length is 16 residues. The CDR3 bases are TGCGCCAGCAGCCCAACGGGAGGGTGGGGCACAGATACGCAGTATTTT. It specifies CASSPTGGWGTDTQYF.